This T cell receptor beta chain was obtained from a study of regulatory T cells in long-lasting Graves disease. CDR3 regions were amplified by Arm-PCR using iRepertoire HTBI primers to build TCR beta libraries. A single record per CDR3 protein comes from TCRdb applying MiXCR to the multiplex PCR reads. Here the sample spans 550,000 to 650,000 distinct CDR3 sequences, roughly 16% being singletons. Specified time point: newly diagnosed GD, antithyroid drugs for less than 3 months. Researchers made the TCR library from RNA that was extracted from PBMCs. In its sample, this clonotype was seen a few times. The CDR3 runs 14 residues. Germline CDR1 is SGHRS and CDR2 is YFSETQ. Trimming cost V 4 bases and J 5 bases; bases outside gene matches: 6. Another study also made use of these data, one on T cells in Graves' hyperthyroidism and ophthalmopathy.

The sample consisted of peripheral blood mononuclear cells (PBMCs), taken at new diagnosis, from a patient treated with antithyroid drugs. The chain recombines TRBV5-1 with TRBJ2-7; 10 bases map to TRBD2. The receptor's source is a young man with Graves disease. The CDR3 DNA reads TGCGCCAGCAGCGTTAGCGGGAGGCGGAACGAGCAGTACTTC. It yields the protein CASSVSGRRNEQYF.